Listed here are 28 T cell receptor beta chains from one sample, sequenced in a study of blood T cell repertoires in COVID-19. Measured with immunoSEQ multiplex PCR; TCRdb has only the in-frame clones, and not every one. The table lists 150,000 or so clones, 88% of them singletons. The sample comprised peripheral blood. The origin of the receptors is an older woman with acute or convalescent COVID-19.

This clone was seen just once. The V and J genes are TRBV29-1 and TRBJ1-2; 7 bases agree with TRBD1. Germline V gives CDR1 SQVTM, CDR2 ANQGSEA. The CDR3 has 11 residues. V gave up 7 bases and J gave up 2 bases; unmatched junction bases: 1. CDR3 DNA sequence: TGCAGCGCGACAGGGAACTATGGCTACACCTTC. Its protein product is CSATGNYGYTF.

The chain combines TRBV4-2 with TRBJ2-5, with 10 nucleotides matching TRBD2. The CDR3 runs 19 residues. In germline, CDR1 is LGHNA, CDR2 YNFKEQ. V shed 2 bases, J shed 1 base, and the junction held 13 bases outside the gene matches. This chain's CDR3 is CASSQSGGAALESQETQYF. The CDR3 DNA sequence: TGTGCCAGCAGCCAAAGCGGGGGGGCCGCCCTCGAGTCCCAAGAGACCCAGTACTTC.

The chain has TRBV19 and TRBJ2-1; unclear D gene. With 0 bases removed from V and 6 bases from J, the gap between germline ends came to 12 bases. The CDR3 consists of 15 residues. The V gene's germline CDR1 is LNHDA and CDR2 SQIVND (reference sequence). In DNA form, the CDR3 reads TGTGCCAGTAGTATAGAGGGCTTCAACGTCAATGAGCAGTTCTTC. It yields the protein CASSIEGFNVNEQFF.

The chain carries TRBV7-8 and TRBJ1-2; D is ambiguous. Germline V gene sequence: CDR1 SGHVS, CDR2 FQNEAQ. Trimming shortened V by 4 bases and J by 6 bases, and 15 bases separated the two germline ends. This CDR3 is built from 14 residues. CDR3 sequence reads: CASSSRRLLDGYTF. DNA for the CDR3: TGTGCCAGCAGCTCTCGGCGGCTTTTGGATGGCTACACCTTC.

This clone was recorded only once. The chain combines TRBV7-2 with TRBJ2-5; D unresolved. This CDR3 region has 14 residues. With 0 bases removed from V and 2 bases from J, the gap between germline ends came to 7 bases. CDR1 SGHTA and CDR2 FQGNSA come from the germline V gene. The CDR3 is CASSLAVRQETQYF. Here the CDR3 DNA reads TGTGCCAGCAGCTTAGCGGTCAGACAAGAGACCCAGTACTTC. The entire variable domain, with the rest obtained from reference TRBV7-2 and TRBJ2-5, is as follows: GAGVSQSPSNKVTEKGKDVELRCDPISGHTALYWYRQSLGQGLEFLIYFQGNSAPDKSGLPSDRFSAERTGGSVSTLTIQRTQQEDSAVYLCASSLAVRQETQYFGPGTRLLVL.

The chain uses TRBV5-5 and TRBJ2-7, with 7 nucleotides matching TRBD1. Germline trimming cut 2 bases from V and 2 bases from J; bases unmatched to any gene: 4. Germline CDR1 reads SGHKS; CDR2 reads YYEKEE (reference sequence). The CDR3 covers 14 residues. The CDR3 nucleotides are TGTGCCAGCAGCTTCTCCGGGACAGCCTACGAGCAGTACTTC. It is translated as CASSFSGTAYEQYF.

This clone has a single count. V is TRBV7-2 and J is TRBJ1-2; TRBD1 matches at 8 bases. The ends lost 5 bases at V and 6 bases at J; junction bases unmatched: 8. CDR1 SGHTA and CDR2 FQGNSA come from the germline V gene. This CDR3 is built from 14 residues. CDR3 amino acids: CASSTRTGLNGYTF. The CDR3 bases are TGTGCCAGCAGCACCCGGACAGGGTTAAATGGCTACACCTTC.

CDR3 sequence: CASSYPVGGQRGNTIYF. The CDR3 bases are TGTGCCAGCAGTTACCCAGTCGGAGGGCAACGTGGAAACACCATATATTTT. The J gene is TRBJ1-3, the V gene TRBV6-2 or TRBV6-3; no clear D gene. Germline values: CDR1 MNHEY, CDR2 SVGEGT. CDR3 size: 17 residues. V lost 2 bases and J lost 3, with 17 bases in between.

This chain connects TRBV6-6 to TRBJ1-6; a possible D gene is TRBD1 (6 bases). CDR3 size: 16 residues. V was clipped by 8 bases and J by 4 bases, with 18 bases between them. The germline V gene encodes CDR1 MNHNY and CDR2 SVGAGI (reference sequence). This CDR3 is CASGTGLEVYNSPLHF. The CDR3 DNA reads TGTGCCAGCGGCACAGGGCTTGAAGTGTATAATTCACCCCTCCACTTT.

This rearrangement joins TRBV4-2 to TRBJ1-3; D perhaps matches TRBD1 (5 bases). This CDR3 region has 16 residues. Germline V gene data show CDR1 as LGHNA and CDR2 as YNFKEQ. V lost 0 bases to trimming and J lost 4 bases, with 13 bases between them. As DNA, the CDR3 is TGTGCCAGCAGCCAAGATCCGCAGGGTGCAGGAAACACCATATATTTT. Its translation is CASSQDPQGAGNTIYF.

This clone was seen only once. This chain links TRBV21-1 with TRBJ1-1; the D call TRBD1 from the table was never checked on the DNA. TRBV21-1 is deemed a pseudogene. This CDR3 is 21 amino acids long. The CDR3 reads CASSNNARYKVGDRGRTEAFF. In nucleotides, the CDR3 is TGTGCCAGCAGCAATAACGCCCGATATAAAGTGGGGGACAGGGGTAGAACTGAAGCTTTCTTT.

The CDR3 coding sequence is TGTGCCAGCAGCCAAGATTTAGGACAGCTGAACACTGAAGCTTTCTTT. Protein: CASSQDLGQLNTEAFF. This sequence joins TRBV3-1 (or the pseudogene TRBV3-2) and TRBJ1-1, with D perhaps matching TRBD1 (6 bases). Germline V lookup: CDR1 LGHDT, CDR2 YNNKEL (reference sequence). The CDR3 loop spans 16 amino acids. Trimming removed 0 bases at V and 0 bases at J, with 11 bases between.

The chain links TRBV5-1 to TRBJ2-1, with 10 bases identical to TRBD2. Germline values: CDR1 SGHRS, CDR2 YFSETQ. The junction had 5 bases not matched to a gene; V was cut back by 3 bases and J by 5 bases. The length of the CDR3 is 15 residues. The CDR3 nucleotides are TGCGCCAGCAGCTCCTTAGCGGGGGGAGACAATGAGCAGTTCTTC. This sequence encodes CASSSLAGGDNEQFF.

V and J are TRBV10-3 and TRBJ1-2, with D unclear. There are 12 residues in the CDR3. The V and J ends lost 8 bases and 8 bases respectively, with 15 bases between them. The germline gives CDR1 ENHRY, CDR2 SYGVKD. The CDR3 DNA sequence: TGTGCCATCTACATGGGGTCGGGAGGCTACACCTTC. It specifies CAIYMGSGGYTF.

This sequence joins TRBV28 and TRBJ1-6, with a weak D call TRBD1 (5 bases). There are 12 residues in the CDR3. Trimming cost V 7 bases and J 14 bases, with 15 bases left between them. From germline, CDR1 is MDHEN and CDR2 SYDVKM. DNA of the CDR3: TGTGCCAGCAAAGTCGTTCAGGGCACCCTCCACTTT. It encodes CASKVVQGTLHF.

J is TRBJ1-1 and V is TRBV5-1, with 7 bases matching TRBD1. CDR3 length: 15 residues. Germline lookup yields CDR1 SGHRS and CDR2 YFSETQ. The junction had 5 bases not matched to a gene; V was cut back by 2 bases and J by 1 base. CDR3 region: CASSFTYRGNTEAFF. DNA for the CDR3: TGCGCCAGCAGCTTTACTTACAGGGGGAACACTGAAGCTTTCTTT.

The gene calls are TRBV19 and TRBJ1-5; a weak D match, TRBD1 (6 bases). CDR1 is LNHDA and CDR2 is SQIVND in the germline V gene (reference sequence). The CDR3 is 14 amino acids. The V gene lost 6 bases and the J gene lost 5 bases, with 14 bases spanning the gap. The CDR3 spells CASRVRQDHQPQHF. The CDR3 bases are TGTGCCAGTAGGGTCCGACAGGACCATCAGCCCCAGCATTTT.

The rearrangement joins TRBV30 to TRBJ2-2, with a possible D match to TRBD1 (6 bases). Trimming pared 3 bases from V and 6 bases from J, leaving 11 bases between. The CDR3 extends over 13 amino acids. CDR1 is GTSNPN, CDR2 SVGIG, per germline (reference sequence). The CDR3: CAWSRGGSGELFF. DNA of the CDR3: TGTGCCTGGAGCAGGGGTGGGTCCGGGGAGCTGTTTTTT.

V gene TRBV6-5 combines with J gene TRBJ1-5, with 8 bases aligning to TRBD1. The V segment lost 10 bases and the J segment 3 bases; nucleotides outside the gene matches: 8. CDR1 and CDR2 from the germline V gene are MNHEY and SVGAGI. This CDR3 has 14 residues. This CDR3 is CATTGQVDNQPQHF. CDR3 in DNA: TGTGCCACTACGGGACAGGTCGACAATCAGCCCCAGCATTTT.

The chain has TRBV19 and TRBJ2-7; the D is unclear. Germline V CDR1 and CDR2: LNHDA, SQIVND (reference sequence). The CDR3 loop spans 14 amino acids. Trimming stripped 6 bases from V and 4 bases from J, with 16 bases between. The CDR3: CASSRLGGTYEQYF. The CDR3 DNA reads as TGTGCCAGTAGCCGCCTTGGCGGAACTTACGAGCAGTACTTC.

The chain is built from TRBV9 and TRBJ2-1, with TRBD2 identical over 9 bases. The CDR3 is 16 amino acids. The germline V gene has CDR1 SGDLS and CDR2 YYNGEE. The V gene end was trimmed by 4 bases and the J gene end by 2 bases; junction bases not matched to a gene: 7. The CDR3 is CASSFLSGGPYNEQFF. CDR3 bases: TGTGCCAGCAGCTTTCTTAGCGGGGGCCCCTACAATGAGCAGTTCTTC.

The CDR3 sequence: CATSEGTAVQFF. In DNA, the CDR3 is TGTGCCACCAGTGAGGGGACAGCGGTTCAGTTCTTC. The chain couples TRBV24-1 to TRBJ2-1; 7 bases agree with TRBD1. The V and J ends lost 4 bases and 13 bases, in that order; junction bases with no gene match: 6. The V gene's germline CDR1 is KGHDR and CDR2 SFDVKD. The CDR3 runs to 12 residues.

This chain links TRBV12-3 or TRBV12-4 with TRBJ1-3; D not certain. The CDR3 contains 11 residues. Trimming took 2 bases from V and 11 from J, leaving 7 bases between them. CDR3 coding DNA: TGTGCCAGCAGTTTATTTCTCTCCATATATTTT. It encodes CASSLFLSIYF.

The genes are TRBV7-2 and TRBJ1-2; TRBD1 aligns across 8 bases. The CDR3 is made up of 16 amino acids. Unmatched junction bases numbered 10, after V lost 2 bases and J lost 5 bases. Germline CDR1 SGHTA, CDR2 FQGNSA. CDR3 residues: CASSLWTGKLEYGYTF. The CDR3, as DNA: TGTGCCAGCAGCTTATGGACAGGGAAACTGGAGTATGGCTACACCTTC. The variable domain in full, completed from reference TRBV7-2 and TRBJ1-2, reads GAGVSQSPSNKVTEKGKDVELRCDPISGHTALYWYRQSLGQGLEFLIYFQGNSAPDKSGLPSDRFSAERTGGSVSTLTIQRTQQEDSAVYLCASSLWTGKLEYGYTFGSGTRLTVV.

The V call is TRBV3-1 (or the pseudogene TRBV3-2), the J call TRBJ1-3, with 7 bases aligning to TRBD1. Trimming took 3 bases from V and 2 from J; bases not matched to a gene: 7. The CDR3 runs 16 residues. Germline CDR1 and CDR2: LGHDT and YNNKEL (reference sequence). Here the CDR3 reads CASSHPIQGTGNTIYF. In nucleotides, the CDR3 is TGTGCCAGCAGCCATCCGATACAGGGGACTGGAAACACCATATATTTT.

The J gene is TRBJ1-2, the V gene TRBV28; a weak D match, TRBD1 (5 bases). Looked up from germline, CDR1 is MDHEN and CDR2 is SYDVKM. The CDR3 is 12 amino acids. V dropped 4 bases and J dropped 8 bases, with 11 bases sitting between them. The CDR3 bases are TGTGCCAGCAGTTCTCAGACAGAGGGCTACACCTTC. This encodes CASSSQTEGYTF.

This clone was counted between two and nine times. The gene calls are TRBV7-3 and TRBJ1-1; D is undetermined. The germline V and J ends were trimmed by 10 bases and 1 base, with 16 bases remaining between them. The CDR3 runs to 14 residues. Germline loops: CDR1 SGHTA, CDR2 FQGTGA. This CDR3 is CATREEATNTEAFF. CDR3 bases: TGTGCCACAAGGGAGGAGGCGACGAACACTGAAGCTTTCTTT.

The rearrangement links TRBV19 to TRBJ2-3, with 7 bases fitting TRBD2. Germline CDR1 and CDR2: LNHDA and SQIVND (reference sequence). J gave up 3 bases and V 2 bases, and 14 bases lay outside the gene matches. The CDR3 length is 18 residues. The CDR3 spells CASSIFHGEGSETDTQYF. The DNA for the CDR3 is TGTGCCAGTAGTATATTCCACGGGGAGGGGTCGGAAACAGATACGCAGTATTTT.